This TCR beta chain was sequenced in a study of blood T cell repertoires in COVID-19. Using immunoSEQ multiplex PCR, the repertoire was profiled, and TCRdb retains in-frame clones only, with some absent. The sample holds 150,000 to 200,000 clones; 88% are singletons and the top ten take about 4%. This CDR3 contains 12 residues. The V gene lost 9 bases and the J gene lost 4 bases, with 11 bases spanning the gap. Germline V gene lookup returns CDR1 KGHDR and CDR2 SFDVKD. The chain is built from TRBV24-1 and TRBJ1-2; no clear D. The clonotype originates from a woman aged 25 to 39 with acute or convalescent COVID-19. Input material: peripheral blood. The CDR3 here is CATSPGGYGYTF. CDR3 DNA: TGTGCCACCTCCCCCGGAGGCTATGGCTACACCTTC.